This paragraph reports one T cell receptor (beta chain). The data were obtained in a study of T cell changes during pregnancy in multiple sclerosis. This table comes from immunoSEQ multiplex PCR, and its TCRdb copy is limited to in-frame clones, with some not included. Altogether about 35,000 clones are present, more than 70% being singletons, with the ten largest covering 0.7% to 0.85%. The V gene end was trimmed by 0 bases and the J gene end by 8 bases; junction bases not matched to a gene: 6. Germline lookup yields CDR1 SGHRS and CDR2 YFSETQ. CDR3 size: 15 residues. The receptor's source is a female donor in good health, enrolled as a control in a pregnancy study. Sample: CD4+ T cells from peripheral blood mononuclear cells, taken after pregnancy. This chain connects TRBV5-1 to TRBJ1-5, with 9 bases identical to TRBD1. For the CDR3, the DNA is TGCGCCAGCAGCTTGGAAGGGACAGGGAGGGAGCCCCAGCATTTT. Its translation is CASSLEGTGREPQHF.